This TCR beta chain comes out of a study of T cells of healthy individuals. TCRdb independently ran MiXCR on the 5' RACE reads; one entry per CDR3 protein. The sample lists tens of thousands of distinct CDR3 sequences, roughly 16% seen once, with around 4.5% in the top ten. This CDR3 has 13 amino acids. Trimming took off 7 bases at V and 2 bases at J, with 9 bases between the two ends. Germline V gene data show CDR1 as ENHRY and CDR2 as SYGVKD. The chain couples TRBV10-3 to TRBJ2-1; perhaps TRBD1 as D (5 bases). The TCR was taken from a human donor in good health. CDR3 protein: CAITTGTYNEQFF. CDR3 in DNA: TGTGCCATCACTACAGGAACCTACAATGAGCAGTTCTTC.